This entry lists 24 T cell receptor beta chains sequenced from one sample in a study of T cell repertoires in cytomegalovirus infection. These receptors' antigens are unknown. Each CDR3 protein is one row after TCRdb ran MiXCR on the reads. This table holds 450,000 to 600,000 distinct CDR3 sequences, approximately 42% found once. This material consisted of cultured PBMCs, taken from culture after CMV antigen stimulation. Source of these receptors: a human donor in good health (CMV status not recorded). Some clones in this sample may be carry-over from other donors' samples.

This sequence joins TRBV5-5 and TRBJ2-2; 8 nucleotides match TRBD1. This CDR3 region has 16 residues. V was clipped by 7 bases and J by 4 bases; unmatched bases: 12. Germline CDR1 and CDR2: SGHKS and YYEKEE (reference sequence). As DNA, the CDR3 is TGTGCCAGCGGGCAGGGGGCGTTGGTTAGCACCGGGGAGCTGTTTTTT. Protein: CASGQGALVSTGELFF.

The chain has TRBV11-1 and TRBJ2-5; no definite D call. V was shortened by 5 bases and J by 4 bases, with 14 bases between the two germline ends. This CDR3 has 14 amino acids. Germline loops: CDR1 SGHAT, CDR2 FQDESV (reference sequence). The CDR3 sequence: CASSQYGLPETQYF. CDR3 bases: TGTGCCAGCAGCCAATACGGGTTACCAGAGACCCAGTACTTC.

This clonotype was seen only a few times. This chain uses TRBV9 with TRBJ2-2; D is perhaps TRBD2 (6 bases). CDR1 is SGDLS and CDR2 is YYNGEE in the germline V gene. The CDR3 consists of 15 residues. V lost 2 bases, J lost 7 bases, and 15 bases lay in between. As DNA, the CDR3 is TGTGCCAGCAGCGTGTTCCAAGGCGGGGACGGGGAGCTGTTTTTT. Its translation: CASSVFQGGDGELFF.

This chain joins TRBV7-2 and TRBJ2-2; D gene unclear. This CDR3 comprises 15 residues. Germline assignment: CDR1 SGHTA and CDR2 FQGNSA. V lost 5 bases and J lost 3, with 13 bases in between. Here the CDR3 DNA reads TGTGCCAGCAGCCTACGGGTGGGGTACACCGGGGAGCTGTTTTTT. Translation gives CASSLRVGYTGELFF.

The chain carries TRBV7-9 and TRBJ2-1, with 7 bases fitting TRBD2. Germline V gives CDR1 SEHNR, CDR2 FQNEAQ (reference sequence). J was trimmed by 4 bases and V by 1 base; bases with no gene match: 7. The CDR3 is 16 residues long. CDR3 nucleotides: TGTGCCAGCAGCTTAGTAGCGGGCATGGAATACAATGAGCAGTTCTTC. Its translation: CASSLVAGMEYNEQFF.

V usage is TRBV7-6 and J usage is TRBJ2-1; TRBD1 aligns across 7 bases. Germline V gives CDR1 SGHVS, CDR2 FNYEAQ. Unmatched junction bases numbered 6, after V lost 1 base and J lost 6 bases. This CDR3 contains 15 residues. The CDR3 region is CASSLGDSEGNEQFF. For the CDR3, the DNA is TGTGCCAGCAGCTTAGGGGACAGCGAAGGCAATGAGCAGTTCTTC.

This clonotype was detected a few times. The chain joins TRBV7-9 to TRBJ2-7; D assignment may be TRBD1 or TRBD2 (5 bases each). Between the trimmed V and J ends, which lost 1 base and 6 bases, there was a span of 16 bases. The CDR3 has 15 amino acids. CDR1 SEHNR and CDR2 FQNEAQ come from the germline V gene (reference sequence). CDR3 sequence reads: CASSLGGDDPLEQYF. Written as DNA, the CDR3 is TGTGCCAGCAGCTTAGGAGGGGACGATCCTCTCGAGCAGTACTTC.

CDR3: CASSQELGVKGAFF. CDR3 nucleotide sequence: TGCGCCAGCAGCCAAGAGCTAGGGGTAAAGGGAGCTTTCTTT. V is TRBV4-3 and J is TRBJ1-1; D is possibly TRBD1 (5 bases). The V gene's germline CDR1 is LGHNA and CDR2 YSLEER. The CDR3 consists of 14 residues. Between the trimmed V and J ends, which lost 0 bases and 10 bases, there was a span of 15 bases.

The rearrangement joins TRBV11-2 to TRBJ2-1, with D uncertain. Germline V CDR1 and CDR2: SGHAT, FQNNGV. Trimming cost V 2 bases and J 7 bases, with 6 bases left between them. The CDR3 is 12 residues long. The CDR3 protein is CASSLFLNEQFF. The CDR3 DNA reads TGTGCCAGCAGCTTATTTCTAAATGAGCAGTTCTTC.

CDR3 nucleotides: TGTGCCAGCACCTCAGCCGCTGGAAACACCATATATTTT. Its protein is CASTSAAGNTIYF. The V call is TRBV6-1, the J call TRBJ1-3; D uncertain. Germline V gives CDR1 MNHNS, CDR2 SASEGT. V was pared by 7 bases and J by 2 bases, with 9 bases between. This CDR3 has 13 residues.

The rearrangement links TRBV19 to TRBJ2-5; TRBD2 aligns across 8 bases. V was clipped by 8 bases and J by 5 bases; unmatched bases: 13. CDR1 is LNHDA, CDR2 SQIVND, per germline (reference sequence). The CDR3 runs to 15 residues. The CDR3 nucleotides read TGTGCCAGTGGATCGGGGGGGGCCGAGGAGGAGACCCAGTACTTC. It encodes CASGSGGAEEETQYF.

This chain links TRBV19 with TRBJ2-1; TRBD1 matches at 9 bases. This CDR3 is 15 amino acids long. Germline assignment: CDR1 LNHDA and CDR2 SQIVND (reference sequence). V lost 4 bases and J lost 7; bases outside the gene matches: 8. CDR3 nucleotide sequence: TGTGCCAGTAGTAGCCGGGGACAGGGCCAGAATGAGCAGTTCTTC. Protein: CASSSRGQGQNEQFF.

This clonotype has only one observation. The CDR3 DNA reads TGTGCCAGCTCACCCGGACAGGGTTCGGGACTGAACACTGAAGCTTTCTTT. It encodes CASSPGQGSGLNTEAFF. The chain has TRBV18 and TRBJ1-1, with TRBD1 identical over 8 bases. The length of the CDR3 is 17 residues. V was clipped by 3 bases and J by 0 bases; unmatched bases: 9. Per the germline V gene, CDR1 is KGHSH and CDR2 is LQKENI. Looking up the rest from reference TRBV18 and TRBJ1-1 gives the full variable domain: NAGVMQNPRHLVRRRGQEARLRCSPMKGHSHVYWYRQLPEEGLKFMVYLQKENIIDESGMPKERFSAEFPKEGPSILRIQQVVRGDSAAYFCASSPGQGSGLNTEAFFGQGTRLTVV.

The chain joins TRBV11-2 to TRBJ2-1; D tentatively fits TRBD1 or TRBD2 (5 bases each). V lost 4 bases, J lost 0 bases, and 22 bases lay in between. The CDR3 loop spans 19 amino acids. Germline CDR1 and CDR2: SGHAT and FQNNGV. In DNA form, the CDR3 reads TGTGCCAGCAGCTCAGGGACCACTGCCAAATTGAGCTCCTACAATGAGCAGTTCTTC. It codes for CASSSGTTAKLSSYNEQFF.

V usage is TRBV20-1 and J usage is TRBJ2-1; unclear D gene. The V gene's germline CDR1 is DFQATT and CDR2 SNEGSKA (reference sequence). CDR3 length equals 12 residues. The ends were cut back, 0 bases at V and 4 bases at J, with 4 bases in the middle. DNA for the CDR3: TGCAGTGCTAGAGATATGTACAATGAGCAGTTCTTC. Protein: CSARDMYNEQFF.

The sample holds a few counts of this clonotype. The rearrangement uses TRBV7-9 and TRBJ1-1; 8 bases match TRBD1. V was clipped by 5 bases and J by 7 bases; unmatched bases: 3. The germline CDR1 and CDR2 sequences are SEHNR and FQNEAQ (reference sequence). The CDR3 has 12 residues. CDR3 coding DNA: TGTGCCAGCAGCGGGACAGGCCTTGAAGCTTTCTTT. Its protein product is CASSGTGLEAFF.

In this sample, this clonotype turned up a few times. The chain is built from TRBV6-1 and TRBJ2-7; D unresolved. Germline lookup yields CDR1 MNHNS and CDR2 SASEGT. V was trimmed by 1 base and J by 1 base, leaving 11 bases between them. This CDR3 is 15 amino acids long. The CDR3 coding sequence is TGTGCCAGCAGTGAAGGCCGGTGGCTTTCCTACGAGCAGTACTTC. Translated, it gives CASSEGRWLSYEQYF.

This clonotype was counted only a few times. The chain is built from TRBV6-2 or TRBV6-3 and TRBJ1-1; 7 nucleotides agree with TRBD1. This CDR3 is built from 13 residues. Germline CDR1 MNHEY, CDR2 SVGEGT. Trimming at V came to 6 bases and at J to 1 base, leaving 2 bases not matched to a gene. In nucleotides, the CDR3 is TGTGCCAGCAGAGGGACAGCGAACACTGAAGCTTTCTTT. This encodes CASRGTANTEAFF.

This clonotype was detected a few times. The chain recombines TRBV7-2 with TRBJ1-5; no clear D gene. Germline-derived CDR1 and CDR2 are SGHTA and FQGNSA. This CDR3 spans 16 amino acids. V gave up 3 bases and J gave up 3 bases, with 15 bases separating them. CDR3 nucleotides: TGTGCCAGCAGCTTTGGGTGGCAGCCCCTCAATCAGCCCCAGCATTTT. Translation: CASSFGWQPLNQPQHF.

The chain uses TRBV5-1 and TRBJ1-1, with TRBD1 as a possible D gene (6 bases). CDR3 length: 17 amino acids. The V end lost 0 bases, the J end lost 7 bases, and 22 bases lay between the germline ends. Germline values: CDR1 SGHRS, CDR2 YFSETQ. The CDR3 DNA follows: TGCGCCAGCAGCTTGGGCCTGCTGGTGGGGGCCAGGAGTGAAGCTTTCTTT. Translated: CASSLGLLVGARSEAFF.

CDR3 bases: TGCAGTGCCGTGGCGGGGCCAGGACCCAAGACTAGCACAGATACGCAGTATTTT. This encodes CSAVAGPGPKTSTDTQYF. The chain employs TRBV20-1 and TRBJ2-3, with D tentatively TRBD2 (6 bases). Per germline, CDR1 DFQATT and CDR2 SNEGSKA (reference sequence). Trimming left V 6 bases short and J 0 bases short, with 25 bases between. The CDR3 length is 18 residues.

The CDR3 reads CASSLGGEYHEQYF. In nucleotides, the CDR3 is TGTGCCAGCAGCTTAGGAGGGGAATACCACGAGCAGTACTTC. The chain has TRBV7-2 and TRBJ2-7; possibly TRBD1 or TRBD2 for D (5 bases each). Trimming removed 1 base at V and 5 bases at J, with 12 bases between. The CDR3 is 14 amino acids. Germline V gene lookup returns CDR1 SGHTA and CDR2 FQGNSA.

This chain links TRBV7-2 with TRBJ2-3, with D possibly being TRBD2 (7 bases). The CDR3 has 14 residues. Between the trimmed V and J ends, which lost 8 bases and 2 bases, there was a span of 14 bases. The germline CDR1 and CDR2 sequences are SGHTA and FQGNSA. The CDR3: CASAKGGVTDTQYF. In DNA form, the CDR3 reads TGTGCCAGCGCCAAAGGGGGGGTCACAGATACGCAGTATTTT.

The rearrangement uses TRBV11-2 and TRBJ2-2, with no clear D. CDR3 length equals 12 residues. V was clipped by 10 bases and J by 6 bases, with 12 bases between them. Germline V gene data show CDR1 as SGHAT and CDR2 as FQNNGV. The CDR3 nucleotides read TGTGCCACCCTGAAAACTCCCGGGGAGCTGTTTTTT. It codes for CATLKTPGELFF.